What follows are 25 T cell receptor beta chains derived from one specimen sequenced in a study of shared clonotypes between healthy human individuals. Method: immunoSEQ multiplex PCR; TCRdb's copy keeps in-frame clones and lacks some. The sample gives some 1 million clones, 60% to 80% of which show up once; roughly 1.5% is in the top ten. The material sequenced was memory CD4+ T cells sorted from blood. The subset was: CD45RA-negative fraction. These receptors were collected from a man between 18 and 29 years old in good health.

This rearrangement joins TRBV7-2 to TRBJ1-2; 7 bases map to TRBD1. V lost 5 bases, J lost 4 bases, and 10 bases stayed unmatched. The CDR3 extends over 15 amino acids. Germline CDR1 and CDR2: SGHTA and FQGNSA. DNA of the CDR3: TGTGCCAGCAGCCGGACTTGGGACAGCTTCTATGGCTACACCTTC. Protein product: CASSRTWDSFYGYTF.

The chain has TRBV6-4 and TRBJ2-6; D is uncertain. This CDR3 comprises 17 residues. Trimming shortened V by 6 bases and J by 2 bases, and 17 bases separated the two germline ends. CDR1 and CDR2 (germline): MRHNA, SNTAGT. CDR3 in amino acids: CASSPTPQTPGANVLTF. Written as DNA, the CDR3 is TGTGCCAGCAGCCCGACACCCCAGACCCCTGGGGCCAACGTCCTGACTTTC.

V is TRBV6-4 and J is TRBJ2-2; D is unclear. In germline, CDR1 is MRHNA, CDR2 SNTAGT. This CDR3 is 12 amino acids long. V was pared by 2 bases and J by 7 bases, with 5 bases between. The CDR3: CASSDNSGELFF. CDR3 in DNA: TGTGCCAGCAGTGACAATAGCGGGGAGCTGTTTTTT.

The chain employs TRBV6-5 and TRBJ2-7; the match to TRBD2 covers 14 bases. This CDR3 contains 15 residues. V shed 6 bases and J 6 bases; nucleotides not matched to a gene: 7. Germline CDR1 MNHEY, CDR2 SVGAGI. DNA for the CDR3: TGTGCCAGCAGGGCGGGACTAGCGGGAGCTGGCGAGCAGTACTTC. Protein: CASRAGLAGAGEQYF.

The table lists this clone with a count of one. The rearrangement links TRBV6-5 to TRBJ2-5; TRBD1 might be the D (5 bases). The end of the DNA aligns better with TRBJ2-7, so the J call may be wrong. The CDR3 covers 14 residues. The germline CDR1 and CDR2 sequences are MNHEY and SVGAGI. The CDR3 loop reads CASQTRQFSYEQYF. DNA of the CDR3: TGTGCCAGCCAAACCAGACAGTTTTCCTACGAGCAGTACTTC.

The chain is built from TRBV27 and TRBJ2-3, with 14 bases aligning to TRBD2. J gave up 3 bases and V 5 bases, and 7 bases lay outside the gene matches. The V gene's germline CDR1 is MNHEY and CDR2 SMNVEV (reference sequence). The CDR3 spans 17 residues. This CDR3 is CASSMTSGRGGTDTQYF. The CDR3 DNA reads TGTGCCAGCAGTATGACTAGCGGGAGGGGGGGAACAGATACGCAGTATTTT.

Concerning this clone: This sample also contains other DNA sequences that code for the same CDR3. The V and J genes are TRBV6-1 and TRBJ1-5; D call uncertain. CDR3 length: 12 amino acids. The V gene's germline CDR1 is MNHNS and CDR2 SASEGT. V dropped 6 bases and J dropped 0 bases, with 3 bases sitting between them. In DNA form, the CDR3 reads TGTGCCAGCAGACTTAGCAATCAGCCCCAGCATTTT. Protein sequence: CASRLSNQPQHF.

V gene TRBV6-1 combines with J gene TRBJ2-7, with D hard to call. The V gene's germline CDR1 is MNHNS and CDR2 SASEGT. Trimming cost V 6 bases and J 7 bases, with 13 bases left between them. This CDR3 comprises 12 residues. In nucleotides, the CDR3 is TGTGCCAGCAGACAGCTATTTGAGGAGCAGTACTTC. It yields the protein CASRQLFEEQYF.

The J gene is TRBJ2-5, the V gene TRBV7-9, with 11 bases that match TRBD2. This CDR3 comprises 17 residues. Germline assignment: CDR1 SEHNR and CDR2 FQNEAQ (reference sequence). Trimming cost V 5 bases and J 4 bases; bases outside gene matches: 12. The chain's CDR3 is CASSLIISGGAGETQYF. Written as DNA, the CDR3 is TGTGCCAGCAGCCTAATAATTAGCGGGGGGGCCGGAGAGACCCAGTACTTC.

Concerning this clone itself: A read error may produce the germline difference seen at one junction end. This sequence joins TRBV20-1 and TRBJ2-1; TRBD1 is a possible D gene (5 bases). The CDR3 covers 11 residues. From germline, CDR1 is DFQATT and CDR2 SNEGSKA (reference sequence). CDR3 sequence reads: CSAREVGLVVF. CDR3 in DNA: TGCAGTGCTAGAGAGGTGGGGCTAGTTGTCTTC.

This clone was observed a handful of times. The CDR3 coding sequence is TGTGCCAGCAGCCCTGTGGCTAGCGGGAGTTATGAGCAGTTCTTC. Translation: CASSPVASGSYEQFF. The chain couples TRBV5-4 to TRBJ2-1; 10 bases align to TRBD2. CDR3 length: 15 amino acids. From germline, CDR1 is SGHNT and CDR2 YYREEE (reference sequence). After removal of 4 bases from V and 8 bases from J, the junction contained 9 bases not matched to a gene.

The chain uses TRBV27 and TRBJ2-1, with 8 bases aligning to TRBD1. The CDR3 length is 17 residues. Per the germline V gene, CDR1 is MNHEY and CDR2 is SMNVEV (reference sequence). Trimming removed 2 bases from V and 5 bases from J; junction bases left unmatched: 11. In DNA form, the CDR3 reads TGTGCCAGCAGTTTAAAGGGAAGGACAGGGATCCACAATGAGCAGTTCTTC. Amino acids: CASSLKGRTGIHNEQFF.

The CDR3 nucleotides read TGCGCCAGCAGCTCCCAGGGGGTCGTTGGAGAGACCCAGTACTTC. Translation gives CASSSQGVVGETQYF. V and J are TRBV5-1 and TRBJ2-5; 7 nucleotides agree with TRBD1. V trimming: 3 bases; J trimming: 4 bases; junction bases outside the gene matches: 9. CDR3 length: 15 amino acids. Germline V gene data show CDR1 as SGHRS and CDR2 as YFSETQ.

The chain couples TRBV16 to TRBJ2-7, with D tentatively TRBD1 or TRBD2 (5 bases each). Trimming pared 0 bases from V and 7 bases from J, leaving 13 bases between. This CDR3 contains 14 residues. Germline CDR1 reads KGHSY; CDR2 reads FQNENV. The CDR3 DNA follows: TGTGCCAGCAGCCAATCCCGAGGGGCAGGTGAGCAGTACTTC. As protein: CASSQSRGAGEQYF. Combining the CDR3 with reference TRBV16 and TRBJ2-7 gives the whole variable domain GEEVAQTPKHLVRGEGQKAKLYCAPIKGHSYVFWYQQVLKNEFKFLISFQNENVFDETGMPKERFSAKCLPNSPCSLEIQATKLEDSAVYFCASSQSRGAGEQYFGPGTRLTVT.

The rearrangement uses TRBV5-1 and TRBJ2-7; 14 bases agree with TRBD2. CDR3 length: 17 amino acids. V lost 4 bases, J lost 7 bases, and 13 bases stayed unmatched. Germline V CDR1 and CDR2: SGHRS, YFSETQ. CDR3 region: CASSRTVIGLAGGEQYF. The DNA of the CDR3 is TGCGCCAGCAGCCGCACTGTGATAGGACTAGCGGGAGGTGAGCAGTACTTC.

The rearrangement joins TRBV4-3 to TRBJ2-1; the match to TRBD2 covers 9 bases. CDR3 size: 15 residues. Per germline, CDR1 LGHNA and CDR2 YSLEER. V was pared by 0 bases and J by 10 bases, with 7 bases of the junction left unmatched. The CDR3 DNA is TGCGCCAGCAGCCAAGACCCCCGGACTAGCGACGAGCAGTTCTTC. It is translated as CASSQDPRTSDEQFF.

The rearrangement joins TRBV4-3 to TRBJ2-7, with TRBD2 matching 8 bases. J gave up 5 bases and V 5 bases, and 11 bases lay outside the gene matches. From germline, CDR1 is LGHNA and CDR2 YSLEER. The CDR3 loop spans 15 amino acids. The DNA for the CDR3 is TGCGCCAGCAGCACTGGGGGGGGACTAGGAGACGAGCAGTACTTC. Its translation: CASSTGGGLGDEQYF.

This chain links TRBV7-9 with TRBJ2-2, with a tentative D call TRBD1 (5 bases). V lost 2 bases and J lost 6, with 13 bases in between. Germline assignment: CDR1 SEHNR and CDR2 FQNEAQ (reference sequence). This CDR3 is 15 amino acids long. The CDR3 is CASSLNRPAAGELFF. As DNA, the CDR3 is TGTGCCAGCAGCTTAAACAGGCCGGCCGCCGGGGAGCTGTTTTTT.

The CDR3 bases are TGCAGCGTTTATCAGGGGGCAGTCCCTGAAGCTTTCTTT. This encodes CSVYQGAVPEAFF. J is TRBJ1-1 and V is TRBV29-1; 8 bases map to TRBD1. In germline, CDR1 is SQVTM, CDR2 ANQGSEA. The CDR3 covers 13 residues. After removal of 5 bases from V and 6 bases from J, the junction contained 8 bases not matched to a gene. Full variable domain (rest looked up from reference TRBV29-1 and TRBJ1-1): SAVISQKPSRDICQRGTSLTIQCQVDSQVTMMFWYRQQPGQSLTLIATANQGSEATYESGFVIDKFPISRPNLTFSTLTVSNMSPEDSSIYLCSVYQGAVPEAFFGQGTRLTVV.

The rearrangement links TRBV28 to TRBJ2-2; D gene ambiguous. The germline gives CDR1 MDHEN, CDR2 SYDVKM. With 10 bases removed from V and 1 base from J, the gap between germline ends came to 7 bases. The CDR3 spans 12 residues. The CDR3 reads CAMGKNTGELFF. In DNA form, the CDR3 reads TGTGCCATGGGCAAGAACACCGGGGAGCTGTTTTTT.

This rearrangement joins TRBV5-4 to TRBJ2-5; 11 bases are shared with TRBD2. CDR3 length: 16 residues. Germline V lookup: CDR1 SGHNT, CDR2 YYREEE (reference sequence). The J segment lost 3 bases and the V segment lost 4 bases, leaving 8 bases of the junction unmatched. CDR3 in amino acids: CASSTGSGGAKETQYF. The CDR3 bases are TGTGCCAGCAGCACTGGTAGCGGGGGGGCGAAAGAGACCCAGTACTTC.

The genes are TRBV28 and TRBJ1-5; 10 nucleotides agree with TRBD1. The length of the CDR3 is 18 residues. Germline-derived CDR1 and CDR2 are MDHEN and SYDVKM. After removal of 5 bases from V and 5 bases from J, the junction contained 15 bases not matched to a gene. CDR3 DNA sequence: TGTGCCAGCAGTCCCGCGGGTTGGGACAGGGGTCTTCATCAGCCCCAGCATTTT. This codes for CASSPAGWDRGLHQPQHF.

V usage is TRBV18 and J usage is TRBJ2-2; perhaps TRBD1 as D (6 bases). Germline V gives CDR1 KGHSH, CDR2 LQKENI. The length of the CDR3 is 14 residues. The ends were cut back, 0 bases at V and 5 bases at J, with 7 bases in the middle. CDR3 nucleotides: TGTGCCAGCTCACCACCCAGGGGAACCGGGGAGCTGTTTTTT. Translation gives CASSPPRGTGELFF.

The J gene is TRBJ1-2, the V gene TRBV4-1, with 9 bases identical to TRBD1. The J segment lost 6 bases and the V segment lost 1 base, leaving 6 bases of the junction unmatched. CDR1 and CDR2 from the germline V gene are MGHRA and YSYEKL. The CDR3 consists of 15 residues. In DNA form, the CDR3 reads TGCGCCAGCAGCCAAGGCCTACAGGGGGCTCATGGCTACACCTTC. It encodes CASSQGLQGAHGYTF.

This chain joins TRBV6-6 and TRBJ2-7; D is uncertain. Trimming took off 6 bases at V and 4 bases at J, with 13 bases between the two ends. The CDR3 length is 13 residues. Germline CDR1 reads MNHNY; CDR2 reads SVGAGI (reference sequence). CDR3 nucleotides: TGTGCCAGCAGACACGGCGGTGGGTACGAGCAGTACTTC. This sequence encodes CASRHGGGYEQYF.